Presented here are 25 T cell receptor beta chains from one specimen sequenced in a study of shared clonotypes between healthy human individuals. Sequencing used immunoSEQ multiplex PCR; TCRdb keeps in-frame clones, though not all of them. The data show some 300,000 clones, more than 60% seen once. The sequencing sample was made of memory CD4+ T cells sorted from blood. Described subset: CD45RA-negative fraction. Receptors were obtained from a man aged 25-40 years in good health.

The J gene is TRBJ2-5, the V gene TRBV7-6; D gene ambiguous. This CDR3 spans 13 amino acids. V lost 2 bases to trimming and J lost 3 bases, with 7 bases between them. Germline V gives CDR1 SGHVS, CDR2 FNYEAQ. CDR3 residues: CASSLIREETQYF. The CDR3 region has the DNA TGTGCCAGCAGCTTAATCAGAGAAGAGACCCAGTACTTC. The complete variable domain, with remaining parts taken from reference TRBV7-6 and TRBJ2-5, reads GAGVSQSPRYKVTKRGQDVALRCDPISGHVSLYWYRQALGQGPEFLTYFNYEAQQDKSGLPNDRFSAERPEGSISTLTIQRTEQRDSAMYRCASSLIREETQYFGPGTRLLVL.

The V gene is TRBV6-5, the J gene TRBJ2-3; no clear D gene. Deletions cut 6 bases from V and 2 bases from J, with 9 bases between. CDR1 is MNHEY and CDR2 is SVGAGI in the germline V gene. This CDR3 has 13 residues. The CDR3 loop is CASRGSDTDTQYF. For the CDR3, the DNA is TGTGCCAGCAGGGGGTCGGACACAGATACGCAGTATTTT.

The chain is built from TRBV19 and TRBJ1-2, with D possibly TRBD1 on 6 matching bases. Between the trimmed V and J ends, which lost 3 bases and 6 bases, there was a span of 11 bases. The CDR3 covers 13 residues. The germline V gene has CDR1 LNHDA and CDR2 SQIVND (reference sequence). In DNA form, the CDR3 reads TGTGCCAGTAGTATTTCAGGGGAGAATGGCTACACCTTC. As protein: CASSISGENGYTF.

This clone came up many times. V is TRBV10-2 and J is TRBJ2-7; 9 nucleotides agree with TRBD1. CDR3 length: 14 amino acids. Germline loops: CDR1 WSHSY, CDR2 SAAADI. Trimming removed 0 bases from V and 9 bases from J; junction bases left unmatched: 6. The CDR3, as DNA: TGCGCCAGCAGTGAGTCTCTTTGGGACAGGGTGCAGTACTTC. As protein: CASSESLWDRVQYF.

This clone turned up a few times. The chain is built from TRBV12-5 and TRBJ2-1; no reliable D call. The CDR3 length is 18 residues. V was pared by 0 bases and J by 0 bases, with 15 bases between. Germline V gene lookup returns CDR1 LGHNT and CDR2 FRNRAP. CDR3 nucleotide sequence: TGTGCTAGTGGTTTGGTAGGTGAAGGTCACCGCTCCTACAATGAGCAGTTCTTC. This encodes CASGLVGEGHRSYNEQFF.

The genes are TRBV7-6 and TRBJ2-1, with D hard to call. From germline, CDR1 is SGHVS and CDR2 FNYEAQ. V was pared by 6 bases and J by 5 bases, with 11 bases between. CDR3 length equals 13 residues. The CDR3 nucleotides are TGTGCCAGCAGTAATCAAGTAGACAATGAGCAGTTCTTC. Protein sequence: CASSNQVDNEQFF.

The DNA of the CDR3 is TGTGCCAGCAGCTTTACGGCGGGAGGGCCGGAGACCCAGTACTTC. This codes for CASSFTAGGPETQYF. The chain couples TRBV7-9 to TRBJ2-5; 9 bases agree with TRBD2. Germline V gives CDR1 SEHNR, CDR2 FQNEAQ (reference sequence). The CDR3 has 15 residues. Trimming cost V 3 bases and J 5 bases; bases outside gene matches: 7.

The rearrangement links TRBV18 to TRBJ2-4, with D uncertain. CDR3 size: 17 residues. The germline CDR1 and CDR2 sequences are KGHSH and LQKENI. V was cut by 0 bases and J by 2 bases, with 14 bases left in between. The CDR3 region is CASSPPEPGLSKNIQYF. The CDR3 DNA sequence: TGTGCCAGCTCACCACCAGAGCCGGGTCTCTCCAAAAACATTCAGTACTTC.

The chain carries TRBV29-1 and TRBJ2-1; TRBD2 matches 9 bases. The CDR3 runs 15 residues. CDR1 is SQVTM, CDR2 ANQGSEA, per germline. The V and J ends lost 4 bases and 4 bases, in that order; junction bases with no gene match: 8. CDR3 sequence (DNA): TGCAGCGTTGCCCCTATAGCGGGAGAATACAATGAGCAGTTCTTC. This encodes CSVAPIAGEYNEQFF.

The rearrangement joins TRBV29-1 to TRBJ2-7; the D call may be TRBD1 or TRBD2 (5 bases each). CDR3 length: 12 residues. Trimming removed 3 bases from V and 2 bases from J, with 8 bases in between. Germline CDR1 and CDR2: SQVTM and ANQGSEA. In DNA, the CDR3 is TGCAGCGTTGAGGGACGGCCCTACGAGCAGTACTTC. Translating gives CSVEGRPYEQYF.

This sequence joins TRBV30 and TRBJ2-1; D ambiguous. The CDR3 extends over 11 amino acids. CDR1 and CDR2 (germline): GTSNPN, SVGIG (reference sequence). V lost 0 bases and J lost 6, with 3 bases in between. This CDR3 reads CAWSVRNEQFF. The CDR3, as DNA: TGTGCCTGGAGTGTGCGCAATGAGCAGTTCTTC.

This clone was found once. The chain couples TRBV6-5 to TRBJ2-7; D might be TRBD2 (6 bases). Between the trimmed V and J ends, which lost 5 bases and 3 bases, there was a span of 11 bases. Germline CDR1 reads MNHEY; CDR2 reads SVGAGI. This CDR3 comprises 13 residues. CDR3 amino acids: CASSPLGGYEQYF. In DNA form, the CDR3 reads TGTGCCAGCAGTCCTCTCGGGGGCTACGAGCAGTACTTC.

J is TRBJ2-5 and V is TRBV10-3; 12 bases match TRBD1. The V gene end was trimmed by 2 bases and the J gene end by 6 bases; junction bases not matched to a gene: 4. The CDR3 length is 15 residues. Germline V gives CDR1 ENHRY, CDR2 SYGVKD. The CDR3 bases are TGTGCCATCAGTGAGGGGACAGGGGGCGGGAAGACCCAGTACTTC. Amino acid sequence: CAISEGTGGGKTQYF.

The genes are TRBV19 and TRBJ2-1; 7 bases match TRBD1. The ends lost 1 base at V and 7 bases at J; junction bases unmatched: 7. This CDR3 contains 15 residues. CDR1 and CDR2 from the germline V gene are LNHDA and SQIVND (reference sequence). The CDR3: CASSIATGRGNEQFF. CDR3 in DNA: TGTGCCAGTAGTATAGCAACGGGCAGGGGGAATGAGCAGTTCTTC.

V is TRBV30 and J is TRBJ1-1; the D gene is possibly TRBD1 (5 bases). Trimming stripped 4 bases from V and 1 base from J, with 10 bases between. Germline CDR1 GTSNPN, CDR2 SVGIG (reference sequence). This CDR3 is built from 13 residues. CDR3: CAWTGRGNTEAFF. Written as DNA, the CDR3 is TGTGCCTGGACCGGGAGGGGGAACACTGAAGCTTTCTTT.

V is TRBV11-2 and J is TRBJ1-1; D is ambiguous. Germline loops: CDR1 SGHAT, CDR2 FQNNGV. V dropped 3 bases and J dropped 8 bases, with 16 bases sitting between them. This CDR3 is built from 14 residues. Here the CDR3 reads CASSLENFAREAFF. CDR3 nucleotide sequence: TGTGCCAGCAGCTTGGAGAACTTCGCCCGCGAAGCTTTCTTT.

The J gene is TRBJ1-5, the V gene TRBV7-2; the match to TRBD1 covers 8 bases. V lost 3 bases, J lost 3 bases, and 13 bases stayed unmatched. Germline assignment: CDR1 SGHTA and CDR2 FQGNSA. The CDR3 has 18 residues. CDR3 in amino acids: CASSLVSWAGGSNQPQHF. Written as DNA, the CDR3 is TGTGCCAGCAGCTTGGTCTCATGGGCAGGGGGCTCCAATCAGCCCCAGCATTTT.

This clone was seen only a few times. V usage is TRBV7-2 and J usage is TRBJ2-3; D perhaps matches TRBD1 (5 bases). This CDR3 has 18 amino acids. Looked up from germline, CDR1 is SGHTA and CDR2 is FQGNSA. Trimming removed 1 base from V and 2 bases from J, with 19 bases in between. CDR3 protein: CASSLVVLGRALTDTQYF. The CDR3 DNA follows: TGTGCCAGCAGCTTAGTCGTGTTGGGCAGGGCACTCACAGATACGCAGTATTTT.

V and J are TRBV19 and TRBJ2-3, with unresolved D. Trimming took off 3 bases at V and 6 bases at J, with 4 bases between the two ends. Germline V gene data show CDR1 as LNHDA and CDR2 as SQIVND (reference sequence). This CDR3 has 11 amino acids. The CDR3 DNA follows: TGTGCCAGTAGTATCGGCGATACGCAGTATTTT. Protein sequence: CASSIGDTQYF.

The rearrangement joins TRBV2 to TRBJ1-5; D ambiguous. V was clipped by 8 bases and J by 4 bases, with 9 bases between them. Germline V gene lookup returns CDR1 SNHLY and CDR2 FYNNEI. This CDR3 is built from 12 residues. The CDR3 DNA is TGTGCCAGCCGTAGGGTAAATCAGCCCCAGCATTTT. This sequence encodes CASRRVNQPQHF. Full variable domain (outside the CDR3, taken from reference TRBV2 and TRBJ1-5): EPEVTQTPSHQVTQMGQEVILRCVPISNHLYFYWYRQILGQKVEFLVSFYNNEISEKSEIFDDQFSVERPDGSNFTLKIRSTKLEDSAMYFCASRRVNQPQHFGDGTRLSIL.

This chain connects TRBV7-9 to TRBJ1-1; 7 bases align to TRBD1. The V gene's germline CDR1 is SEHNR and CDR2 FQNEAQ (reference sequence). Germline trimming cut 5 bases from V and 3 bases from J; bases unmatched to any gene: 9. The CDR3 consists of 15 residues. The CDR3 bases are TGTGCCAGCAGCACCTCGACAGGGTGGTACACTGAAGCTTTCTTT. Translation: CASSTSTGWYTEAFF.

This chain links TRBV28 with TRBJ2-1, with 11 nucleotides matching TRBD2. This CDR3 region has 19 residues. V was clipped by 5 bases and J by 0 bases; unmatched bases: 12. CDR1 and CDR2 (germline): MDHEN, SYDVKM. CDR3 protein: CASSTSGSGVRGSYNEQFF. The CDR3 DNA reads TGTGCCAGCAGTACTAGCGGGAGCGGGGTAAGAGGCTCCTACAATGAGCAGTTCTTC.

This clone was counted a single time. V gene TRBV2 combines with J gene TRBJ1-5, with D possibly TRBD1 on 5 matching bases. The V end was cut by 5 bases, the J end by 0 bases, with 11 bases between. The CDR3 is 15 residues long. Germline assignment: CDR1 SNHLY and CDR2 FYNNEI. The chain's CDR3 is CASSKQGNSNQPQHF. CDR3 bases: TGTGCCAGCAGTAAGCAGGGAAATAGCAATCAGCCCCAGCATTTT.

Turning to this clone: Other nucleotide sequences from this sample produce the same CDR3. The V and J genes are TRBV5-4 and TRBJ2-7; D is possibly TRBD2 (6 bases). CDR1 and CDR2 from the germline V gene are SGHNT and YYREEE (reference sequence). This CDR3 is 19 amino acids long. V was clipped by 3 bases and J by 4 bases, with 29 bases between them. CDR3 sequence (DNA): TGTGCCAGCAGCTCTAAAGGGGCTAGTGGGAGGTCACCTCCGTACGAGCAGTACTTC. Translated: CASSSKGASGRSPPYEQYF.

The chain uses TRBV10-3 and TRBJ1-1, with 8 bases lining up with TRBD1. V gave up 4 bases and J gave up 4 bases; unmatched junction bases: 2. CDR1 ENHRY and CDR2 SYGVKD come from the germline V gene. The CDR3 is 13 residues long. Written as DNA, the CDR3 is TGTGCCATCAGTGCAGGGGGCGGCACTGAAGCTTTCTTT. It translates to CAISAGGGTEAFF.